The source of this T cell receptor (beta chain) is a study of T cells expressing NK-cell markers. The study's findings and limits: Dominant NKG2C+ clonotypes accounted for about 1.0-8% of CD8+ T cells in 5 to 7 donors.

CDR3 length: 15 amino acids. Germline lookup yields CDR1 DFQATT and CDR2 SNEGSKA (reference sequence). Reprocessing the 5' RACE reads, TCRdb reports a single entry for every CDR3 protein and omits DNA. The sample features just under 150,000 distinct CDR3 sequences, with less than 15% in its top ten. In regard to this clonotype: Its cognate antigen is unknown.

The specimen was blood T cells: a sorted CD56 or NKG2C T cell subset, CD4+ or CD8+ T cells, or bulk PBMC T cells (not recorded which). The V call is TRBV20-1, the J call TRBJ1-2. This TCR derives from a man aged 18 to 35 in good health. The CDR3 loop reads CSAIGGSGPVDGYTF.